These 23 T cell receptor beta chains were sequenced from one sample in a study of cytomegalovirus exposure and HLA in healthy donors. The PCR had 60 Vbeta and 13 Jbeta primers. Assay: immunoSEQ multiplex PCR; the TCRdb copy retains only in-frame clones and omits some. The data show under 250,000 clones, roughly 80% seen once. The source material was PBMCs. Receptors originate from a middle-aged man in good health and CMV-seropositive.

For the CDR3, the DNA is TGTGCCAGCAGCACAAGACAGGGATTGAGCAATCAGCCCCAGCATTTT. Its protein is CASSTRQGLSNQPQHF. The chain couples TRBV5-6 to TRBJ1-5, with 7 bases that match TRBD1. Germline V gene sequence: CDR1 SGHDT, CDR2 YYEEEE. The junction had 8 bases not matched to a gene; V was cut back by 4 bases and J by 1 base. The CDR3 loop spans 16 amino acids.

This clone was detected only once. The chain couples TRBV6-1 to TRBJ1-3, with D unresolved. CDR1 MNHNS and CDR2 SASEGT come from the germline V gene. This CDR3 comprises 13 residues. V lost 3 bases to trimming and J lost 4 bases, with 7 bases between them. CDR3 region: CASSEMEGNTIYF. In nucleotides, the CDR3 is TGTGCCAGCAGTGAGATGGAGGGAAACACCATATATTTT.

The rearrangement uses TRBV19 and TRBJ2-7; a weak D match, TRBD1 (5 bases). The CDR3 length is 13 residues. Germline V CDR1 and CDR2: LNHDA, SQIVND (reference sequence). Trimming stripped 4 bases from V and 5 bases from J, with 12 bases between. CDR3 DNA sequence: TGTGCCAGTAGTACCTGGGCAGGGAACGAGCAGTACTTC. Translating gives CASSTWAGNEQYF.

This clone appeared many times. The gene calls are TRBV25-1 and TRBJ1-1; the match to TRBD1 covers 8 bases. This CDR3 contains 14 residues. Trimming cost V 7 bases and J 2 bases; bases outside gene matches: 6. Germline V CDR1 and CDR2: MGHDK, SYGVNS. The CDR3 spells CASIWTGTNTEAFF. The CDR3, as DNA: TGTGCCAGCATTTGGACAGGGACCAACACTGAAGCTTTCTTT. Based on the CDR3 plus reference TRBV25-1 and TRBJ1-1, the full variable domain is EADIYQTPRYLVIGTGKKITLECSQTMGHDKMYWYQQDPGMELHLIHYSYGVNSTEKGDLSSESTVSRIRTEHFPLTLESARPSHTSQYLCASIWTGTNTEAFFGQGTRLTVV.

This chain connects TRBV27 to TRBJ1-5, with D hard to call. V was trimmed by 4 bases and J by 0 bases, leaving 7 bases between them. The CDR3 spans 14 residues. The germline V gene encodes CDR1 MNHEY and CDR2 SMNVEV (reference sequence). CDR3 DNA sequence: TGTGCCAGCAGTTCCCCTTATAGCAATCAGCCCCAGCATTTT. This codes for CASSSPYSNQPQHF.

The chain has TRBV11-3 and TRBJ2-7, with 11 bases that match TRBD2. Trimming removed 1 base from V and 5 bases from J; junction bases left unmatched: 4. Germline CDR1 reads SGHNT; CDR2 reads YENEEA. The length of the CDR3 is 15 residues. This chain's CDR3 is CASSLGLAGFNEQYF. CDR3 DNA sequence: TGTGCCAGCAGCTTAGGACTAGCGGGATTCAACGAGCAGTACTTC.

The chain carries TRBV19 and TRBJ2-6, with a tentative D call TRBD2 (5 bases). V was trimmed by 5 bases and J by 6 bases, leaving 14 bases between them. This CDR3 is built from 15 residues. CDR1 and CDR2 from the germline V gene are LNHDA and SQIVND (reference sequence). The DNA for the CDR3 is TGTGCCAGTAGTTCCCCTTGGACTGAGGCCAACGTCCTGACTTTC. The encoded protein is CASSSPWTEANVLTF.

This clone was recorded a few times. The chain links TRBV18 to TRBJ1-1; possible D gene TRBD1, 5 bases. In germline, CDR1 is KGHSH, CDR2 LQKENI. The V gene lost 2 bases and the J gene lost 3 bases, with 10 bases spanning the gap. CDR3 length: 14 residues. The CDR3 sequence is CASSPGAVDTEAFF. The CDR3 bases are TGTGCCAGCTCACCAGGGGCTGTGGACACTGAAGCTTTCTTT.

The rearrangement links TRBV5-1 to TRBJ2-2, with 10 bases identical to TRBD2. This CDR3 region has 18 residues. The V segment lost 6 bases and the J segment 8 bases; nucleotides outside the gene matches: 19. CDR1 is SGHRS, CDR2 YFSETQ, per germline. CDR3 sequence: CASTPLPSSGRAYGELFF. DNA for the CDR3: TGCGCCAGCACACCTCTGCCTTCGAGCGGGAGGGCTTATGGGGAGCTGTTTTTT.

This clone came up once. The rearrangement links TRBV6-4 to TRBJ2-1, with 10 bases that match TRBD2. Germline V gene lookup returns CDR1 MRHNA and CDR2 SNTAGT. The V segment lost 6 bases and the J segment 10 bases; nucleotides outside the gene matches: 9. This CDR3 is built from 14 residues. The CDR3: CASRGLAGVGEQFF. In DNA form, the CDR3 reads TGTGCCAGCAGAGGGCTAGCGGGAGTTGGAGAGCAGTTCTTC.

DNA of the CDR3: TGCGCCAGCAGCCAAAATTCCCTAGCGGGAGGGCATATGAATGAGCAGTTCTTC. It translates to CASSQNSLAGGHMNEQFF. The rearrangement uses TRBV4-1 and TRBJ2-1; 12 nucleotides align to TRBD2. The CDR3 loop spans 18 amino acids. CDR1 MGHRA and CDR2 YSYEKL come from the germline V gene. The V and J ends lost 2 bases and 7 bases, in that order; junction bases with no gene match: 12.

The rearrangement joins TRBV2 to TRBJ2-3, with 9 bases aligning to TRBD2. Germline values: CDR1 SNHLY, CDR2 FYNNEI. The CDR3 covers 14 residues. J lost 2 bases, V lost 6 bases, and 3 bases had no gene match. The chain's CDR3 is CASSLAGFTDTQYF. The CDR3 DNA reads TGTGCCAGCAGCCTAGCGGGATTCACAGATACGCAGTATTTT. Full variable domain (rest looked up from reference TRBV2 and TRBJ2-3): EPEVTQTPSHQVTQMGQEVILRCVPISNHLYFYWYRQILGQKVEFLVSFYNNEISEKSEIFDDQFSVERPDGSNFTLKIRSTKLEDSAMYFCASSLAGFTDTQYFGPGTRLTVL.

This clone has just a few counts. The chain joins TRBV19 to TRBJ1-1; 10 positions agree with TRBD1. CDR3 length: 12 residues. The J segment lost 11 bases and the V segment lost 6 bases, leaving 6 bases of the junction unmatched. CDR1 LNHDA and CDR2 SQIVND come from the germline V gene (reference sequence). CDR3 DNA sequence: TGTGCCAGTAGACCCGGGACAGGGGATGCTTTCTTT. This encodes CASRPGTGDAFF.

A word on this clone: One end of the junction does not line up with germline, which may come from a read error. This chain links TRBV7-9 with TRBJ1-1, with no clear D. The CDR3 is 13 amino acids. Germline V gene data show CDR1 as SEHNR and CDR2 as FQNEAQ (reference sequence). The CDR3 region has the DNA TGTGCCAGCGGCTTGGTACACCTTTCTGAAGCTTTCTTT. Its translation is CASGLVHLSEAFF.

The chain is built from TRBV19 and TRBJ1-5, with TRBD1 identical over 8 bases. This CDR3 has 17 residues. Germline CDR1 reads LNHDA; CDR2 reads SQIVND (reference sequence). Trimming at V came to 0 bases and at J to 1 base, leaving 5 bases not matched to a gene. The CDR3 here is CASSIDTGGWSNQPQHF. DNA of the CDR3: TGTGCCAGTAGTATAGACACAGGGGGATGGAGCAATCAGCCCCAGCATTTT. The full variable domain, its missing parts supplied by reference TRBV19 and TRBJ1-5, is DGGITQSPKYLFRKEGQNVTLSCEQNLNHDAMYWYRQDPGQGLRLIYYSQIVNDFQKGDIAEGYSVSREKKESFPLTVTSAQKNPTAFYLCASSIDTGGWSNQPQHFGDGTRLSIL.

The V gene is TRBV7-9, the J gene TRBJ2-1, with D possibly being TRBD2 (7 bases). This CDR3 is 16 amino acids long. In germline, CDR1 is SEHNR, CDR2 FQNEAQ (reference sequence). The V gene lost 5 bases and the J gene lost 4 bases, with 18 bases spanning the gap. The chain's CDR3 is CASSPVKGGGYNEQFF. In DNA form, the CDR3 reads TGTGCCAGCAGCCCCGTGAAAGGGGGGGGGTACAATGAGCAGTTCTTC.

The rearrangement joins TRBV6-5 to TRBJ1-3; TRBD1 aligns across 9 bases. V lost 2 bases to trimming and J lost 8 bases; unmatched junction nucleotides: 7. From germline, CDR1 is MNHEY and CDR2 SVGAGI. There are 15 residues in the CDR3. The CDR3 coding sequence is TGTGCCAGCAGTTACCGCGGACAGGGGTGGGACACCATATATTTT. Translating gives CASSYRGQGWDTIYF.

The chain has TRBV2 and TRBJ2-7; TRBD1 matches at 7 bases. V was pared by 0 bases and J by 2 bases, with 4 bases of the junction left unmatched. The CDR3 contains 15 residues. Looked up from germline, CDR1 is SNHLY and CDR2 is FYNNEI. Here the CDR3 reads CASSEAWQGAYEQYF. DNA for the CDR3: TGTGCCAGCAGTGAAGCGTGGCAGGGGGCCTACGAGCAGTACTTC.

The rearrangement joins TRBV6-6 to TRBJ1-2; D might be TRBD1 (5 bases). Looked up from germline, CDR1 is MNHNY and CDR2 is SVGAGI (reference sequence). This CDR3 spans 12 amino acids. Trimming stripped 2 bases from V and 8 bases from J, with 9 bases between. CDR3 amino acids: CASSYRGDGYTF. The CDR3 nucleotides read TGTGCCAGCAGTTACCGGGGGGACGGCTACACCTTC.

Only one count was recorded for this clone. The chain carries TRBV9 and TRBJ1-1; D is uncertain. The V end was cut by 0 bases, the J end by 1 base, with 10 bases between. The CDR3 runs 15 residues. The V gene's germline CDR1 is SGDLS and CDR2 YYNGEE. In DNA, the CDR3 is TGTGCCAGCAGCGTAGGGTCGGTACCGAACACTGAAGCTTTCTTT. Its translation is CASSVGSVPNTEAFF. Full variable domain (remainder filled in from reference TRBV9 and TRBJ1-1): DSGVTQTPKHLITATGQRVTLRCSPRSGDLSVYWYQQSLDQGLQFLIQYYNGEERAKGNILERFSAQQFPDLHSELNLSSLELGDSALYFCASSVGSVPNTEAFFGQGTRLTVV.

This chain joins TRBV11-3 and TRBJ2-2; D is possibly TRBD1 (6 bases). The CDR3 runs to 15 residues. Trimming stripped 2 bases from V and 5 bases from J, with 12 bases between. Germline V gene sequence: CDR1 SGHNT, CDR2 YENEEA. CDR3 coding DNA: TGTGCCAGCAGCTTAAACAGGGTGGGGACCGGGGAGCTGTTTTTT. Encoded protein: CASSLNRVGTGELFF.

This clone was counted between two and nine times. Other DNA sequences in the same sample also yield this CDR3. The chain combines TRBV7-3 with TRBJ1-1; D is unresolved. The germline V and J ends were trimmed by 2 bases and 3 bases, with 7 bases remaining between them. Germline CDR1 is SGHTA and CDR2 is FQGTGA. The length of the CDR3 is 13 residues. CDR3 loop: CASSLRGDTEAFF. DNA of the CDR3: TGTGCCAGCAGCTTACGCGGAGACACTGAAGCTTTCTTT.

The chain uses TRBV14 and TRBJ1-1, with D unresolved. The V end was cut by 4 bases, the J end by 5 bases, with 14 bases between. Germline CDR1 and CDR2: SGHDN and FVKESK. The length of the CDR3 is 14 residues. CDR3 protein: CASSRALIRTEAFF. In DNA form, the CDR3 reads TGTGCCAGCAGCCGGGCTTTAATACGGACTGAAGCTTTCTTT. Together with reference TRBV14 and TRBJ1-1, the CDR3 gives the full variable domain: EAGVTQFPSHSVIEKGQTVTLRCDPISGHDNLYWYRRVMGKEIKFLLHFVKESKQDESGMPNNRFLAERTGGTYSTLKVQPAELEDSGVYFCASSRALIRTEAFFGQGTRLTVV.